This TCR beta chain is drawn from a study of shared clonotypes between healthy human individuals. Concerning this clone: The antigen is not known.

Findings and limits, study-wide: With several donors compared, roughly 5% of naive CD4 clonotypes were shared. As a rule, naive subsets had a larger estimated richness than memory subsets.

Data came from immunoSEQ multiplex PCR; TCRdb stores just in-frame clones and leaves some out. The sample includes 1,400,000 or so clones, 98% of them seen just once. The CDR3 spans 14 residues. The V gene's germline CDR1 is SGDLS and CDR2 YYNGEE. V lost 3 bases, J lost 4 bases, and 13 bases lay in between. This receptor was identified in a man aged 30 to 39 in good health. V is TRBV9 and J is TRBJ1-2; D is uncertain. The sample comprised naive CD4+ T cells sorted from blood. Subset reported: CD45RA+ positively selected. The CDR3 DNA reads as TGTGCCAGCAGCGCTTCAACCGAGGGCTATGGCTACACCTTC. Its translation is CASSASTEGYGYTF.